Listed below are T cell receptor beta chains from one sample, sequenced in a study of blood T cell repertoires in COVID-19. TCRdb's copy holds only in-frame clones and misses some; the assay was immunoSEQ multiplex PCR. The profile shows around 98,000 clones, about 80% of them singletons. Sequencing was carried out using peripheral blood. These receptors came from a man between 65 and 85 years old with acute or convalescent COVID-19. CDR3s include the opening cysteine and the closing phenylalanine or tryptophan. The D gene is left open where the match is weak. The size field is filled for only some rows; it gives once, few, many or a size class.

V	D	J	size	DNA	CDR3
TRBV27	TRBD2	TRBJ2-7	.	TGTGCCAGCAGTCGGACTAGCGGTACCTGGGAGCAGTACTTC	CASSRTSGTWEQYF
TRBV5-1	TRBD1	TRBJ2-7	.	TGCGCCAGCAGCTCCGGGACAGCGGTGGGGGAGCAGTACTTC	CASSSGTAVGEQYF
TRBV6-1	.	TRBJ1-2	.	TGTGCCAGCAGTGAAGCGCAGGGGAGCTATGGCTACACCTTC	CASSEAQGSYGYTF
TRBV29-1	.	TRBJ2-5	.	TGCAGCGTTGAAGCTCTCAGGGCGGAGACCCAGTACTTC	CSVEALRAETQYF
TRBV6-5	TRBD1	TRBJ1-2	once	TGTGCCAGCAGCCGGACAGGGAACGACTATGGCTACACCTTC	CASSRTGNDYGYTF
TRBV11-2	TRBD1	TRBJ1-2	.	TGTGCCAGCAGCGCGACAGGGGGCGTCTATGGCTACACCTTC	CASSATGGVYGYTF
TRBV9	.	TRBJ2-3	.	TGTGCCAGCAGCGTACGGCAGGGCCAGGGGAATACGCAGTATTTT	CASSVRQGQGNTQYF
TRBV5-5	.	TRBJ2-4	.	TGTGCCAGCAGCGCTGACAGAATCCTAGCCAAAAACATTCAGTACTTC	CASSADRILAKNIQYF
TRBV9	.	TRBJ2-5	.	TGTGCCAGCAGGTCAGGAGGGGCGGGGGAGACCCAGTACTTC	CASRSGGAGETQYF
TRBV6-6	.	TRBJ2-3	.	TGTGCCAGCTCCCCTACTTTGAGGGATACGCAGTATTTT	CASSPTLRDTQYF
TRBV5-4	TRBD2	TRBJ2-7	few	TGTGCCAGCAGCTTAGCCGGGCTAGCGGAGTACGAGCAGTACTTC	CASSLAGLAEYEQYF
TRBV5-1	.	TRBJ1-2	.	TGCGCCAGCAGCTTGGGACAGGTTGACTATGGCTACACCTTC	CASSLGQVDYGYTF
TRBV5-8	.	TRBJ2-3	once	TGTGCCAGCACCCCCGAATTAGCGGGCACAGATACGCAGTATTTT	CASTPELAGTDTQYF
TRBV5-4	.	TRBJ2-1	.	TGTGCCAGCAGCTTGGGACAGGCTTTCTACAATGAGCAGTTCTTC	CASSLGQAFYNEQFF
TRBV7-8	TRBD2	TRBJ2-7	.	TGTGCCAGCAGCCATAGCGGGGCGGGGGAGCAGTACTTC	CASSHSGAGEQYF
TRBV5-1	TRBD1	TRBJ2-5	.	TGCGCCAGCAGCTTGCAGGGACAGGGACAAGAGACCCAGTACTTC	CASSLQGQGQETQYF
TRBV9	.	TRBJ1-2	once	TGTGCCAGCAGCGTAGGGCAGGGGATGAACTATGGCTACACCTTC	CASSVGQGMNYGYTF
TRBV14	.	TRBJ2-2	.	TGTGCCAGCAGCCCGATGACAGGCGGGGAGCTGTTTTTT	CASSPMTGGELFF
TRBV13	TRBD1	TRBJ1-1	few	TGTGCCAGCAGCGCAGGACAGGGGGGCATACTGAAAGCTTTCTTT	CASSAGQGGILKAFF
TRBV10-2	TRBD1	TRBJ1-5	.	TGCGCCAGCAGAGGGGACAGTTATAGCAATCAGCCCCAGCATTTT	CASRGDSYSNQPQHF
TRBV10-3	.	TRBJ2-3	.	TGTGCCATCAGTGAAAGGGCTAGCGGCACAGATACGCAGTATTTT	CAISERASGTDTQYF